The rows below give T cell receptor beta chains drawn from one sample of a study of blood T cells in healthy people across ages. TCRdb re-called the 5' RACE reads through MiXCR, storing one row per CDR3 protein. The sample lists approximately 1.5 million distinct CDR3 sequences; approximately 39% were seen once. Sequencing was done on a sample of blood. Source of these receptors: a woman in her late teens or twenties in good health. The CDR3 runs from the conserved cysteine through the conserved F or W. D genes are given only for firm matches. Size is stated for part of the rows, as once, few or many counts, or as a class when the clone is expanded.

size	V	D	J	CDR3	DNA
few	TRBV20-1	.	TRBJ2-1	CSARPDQSGYSYNEKFF	TGCAGTGCTAGACCAGATCAGAGCGGGTACTCCTACAATGAGAAGTTCTTC
.	TRBV6-5	.	TRBJ1-6	CASSPRRGWNSPLHF	TGTGCCAGCAGTCCCCGGCGGGGATGGAATTCACCCCTCCACTTT
.	TRBV10-3	TRBD2	TRBJ2-1	CAISRSGGAYNEQFF	TGTGCCATCAGCCGTAGCGGGGGGGCGTACAATGAGCAGTTCTTC
many	TRBV25-1	.	TRBJ2-2	CASSEGIRQSGELFF	TGTGCCAGCAGTGAAGGTATAAGACAGTCCGGGGAGCTGTTTTTT
.	TRBV5-4	.	TRBJ2-5	CASSLKSYRQAPQYF	TGTGCCAGCAGCTTGAAGTCCTACCGACAGGCGCCCCAGTACTTC
.	TRBV7-9	.	TRBJ2-3	CASSPRRVGDTQYF	TGTGCCAGCAGCCCCAGGCGAGTAGGAGATACGCAGTATTTT
few	TRBV28	TRBD1	TRBJ2-7	CASRPMTGGLSYNEQYF	TGTGCCAGCAGACCTATGACAGGGGGCCTCTCCTACAATGAGCAGTACTTC
.	TRBV5-6	TRBD1	TRBJ2-3	CASSFRQGVTDAQYF	TGTGCCAGCAGCTTTCGACAGGGGGTCACAGATGCGCAGTATTTT
.	TRBV6-2/TRBV6-3	TRBD1	TRBJ2-5	CASRPTGKETQYF	TGTGCCAGCAGACCGACAGGGAAAGAGACCCAGTACTTC
few	TRBV7-2	.	TRBJ2-5	CASSFPDRPETQYF	TGTGCCAGCAGCTTTCCTGACAGGCCAGAGACCCAGTACTTC
.	TRBV27	.	TRBJ1-2	CASSFSRSYGYTF	TGTGCCAGCAGTTTTTCTAGGTCCTATGGCTACACCTTC
.	TRBV3-1	.	TRBJ1-2	CASSQEDVKGYGYTF	TGTGCCAGCAGCCAAGAAGATGTTAAAGGCTATGGCTACACCTTC
.	TRBV7-9	.	TRBJ1-2	CASSSPGKNYGYTF	TGTGCCAGCAGCTCCCCGGGAAAAAACTATGGCTACACCTTC
.	TRBV29-1	.	TRBJ2-1	CSVEGGLASSYNEQFF	TGCAGCGTTGAGGGGGGGCTAGCGAGCTCCTACAATGAGCAGTTCTTC